This T cell receptor beta chain originates from a study of cytotoxic CD8 clonotypes in ibrutinib-treated CLL. Study-level background: The patients, some eleven relapsed/refractory and around 15 treatment-naive, included about 18 who were IGHV unmutated.

The V and J ends lost 5 bases and 6 bases respectively, with 20 bases between them. CDR1 and CDR2 (germline): MNHEY, SMNVEV (reference sequence). The CDR3 extends over 16 amino acids. The method was immunoSEQ multiplex PCR; TCRdb's version includes in-frame clones alone and lacks a portion of them. The repertoire holds tens of thousands of clones, with 90% as singletons. The chain links TRBV27 to TRBJ1-5, with D possibly TRBD1 on 5 matching bases. The receptor comes from a human donor with chronic lymphocytic leukemia. Sequences were derived from PBMCs, sampled after 12 months of ibrutinib treatment. For the CDR3, the DNA is TGTGCCAGCAGTACCACCCGAACAGGATGGGGTCAGCCCCAGCATTTT. The encoded protein is CASSTTRTGWGQPQHF.